This record looks at one T cell receptor beta chain sequence and its context. The record originates from a study of cytomegalovirus exposure and HLA in healthy donors. The method was immunoSEQ multiplex PCR; TCRdb's version includes in-frame clones alone and lacks a portion of them. Among 280,000 or so clones listed, roughly 90% were seen once. The CDR3 sequence is 16 residues long. Germline V gives CDR1 MDHEN, CDR2 SYDVKM. V shed 4 bases and J 3 bases; nucleotides not matched to a gene: 11. Sample: PBMCs. The gene calls are TRBV28 and TRBJ2-7; 8 positions agree with TRBD2. The origin of this receptor is a woman between 18 and 29 years old in good health and CMV-seronegative. The DNA of the CDR3 is TGTGCCAGCAGTTCCTCCCCCCGGGAGGGAGGCTACGAGCAGTACTTC. Its translation is CASSSSPREGGYEQYF.